The T cell receptor (beta chain) described here comes from a study of blood T cell repertoires in COVID-19. Study-level background: Samples taken during acute and convalescent COVID-19 were collected in the United States, Italy and Spain. T cells, B-cell-depleted T cells, or PBMCs supplied cDNA or gDNA.

Original processing methods: Estimated nucleated cell counts came from reference gene primer amplification. Sequenced by immunoSEQ multiplex PCR; TCRdb stores in-frame clones only, minus some. V, J and clone size derive from that table, while D and trimming were established from the DNA sequence. Among tens of thousands of clones listed, 82% were seen once. The TCR was taken from a woman older than 75 with acute or convalescent COVID-19. The sample consisted of peripheral blood.

The CDR3 DNA reads TGTGCTAGTGCCCCGGGGTATTTT. Amino acid sequence: CASAPGYF. The chain is built from TRBV12-5 and TRBJ2-3; D uncertain. The CDR3 has 8 residues. Trimming pared 7 bases from V and 14 bases from J, leaving 7 bases between. Germline loops: CDR1 LGHNT, CDR2 FRNRAP.